This T cell receptor beta chain was retrieved from a study of T cells after yellow fever vaccination. Overall study context: When fractions had low cell numbers, they were prepared with SMART-Seq v4 Ultra Low Input. Study observations and caveats: Abundant bulk-population clonotypes could contaminate the FACS-sorted repertoires. Booster sampling recovered most clones from primary vaccination (approximately 97% CD4, approximately 88% CD8). Overall, a small share of clonotypes was seen in both CD4 and CD8 compartments.

As concerns this clonotype: Its antigen remains unidentified.

There are 11 residues in the CDR3. Germline loops: CDR1 LGHNA, CDR2 YSLEER. V lost 5 bases and J 8 bases, leaving 7 bases between the germline ends. TCRdb processed the 5' RACE reads anew with MiXCR; each CDR3 protein has one entry. The data contain 65,000 to 90,000 distinct CDR3 sequences, around 7% of them singletons. The sequence came from a man aged 25 to 40 who received the YFV17D yellow fever vaccine. The sequences come from CD8+ T cells sorted from PBMCs, collected on the day of the yellow fever booster vaccination. The chain employs TRBV4-3 and TRBJ2-1, with D hard to call. For the CDR3, the DNA is TGCGCCAGCAGCGCGTGGGATGAGCAGTTCTTC. Its protein product is CASSAWDEQFF.